This is a list of T cell receptor beta chains from one sample in a study of beta chain features in type 1 diabetes. Sequencing used immunoSEQ multiplex PCR; TCRdb keeps in-frame clones, though not all of them. The sample carries 120,000 to 150,000 clones, roughly 50% recorded once. Material: Tregs from blood. The receptors shown here come from a man aged 18 to 29 in good health. Each CDR3 is given with its conserved first and last residue. D genes are given only for firm matches. Expanded clones are given a class, and other clones once, few, many or no size at all.

d_call clone_size cdr3_length j_call v_call cdr3_nt cdr3_aa
TRBD1 NA 14 TRBJ2-3 TRBV29-1 TGCAGCGTGGCCGGGACAGGGAGCACAGATACGCAGTATTTT CSVAGTGSTDTQYF
TRBD2 NA 16 TRBJ2-1 TRBV6-5 TGTGCCAGCAGTTACAGGGCGGGGGGCTCCTACAATGAGCAGTTCTTC CASSYRAGGSYNEQFF
NA NA 14 TRBJ2-4 TRBV6-5 TGTGCCAGCAGTCGCGGAGGTGCCAAAAACATTCAGTACTTC CASSRGGAKNIQYF
NA NA 16 TRBJ2-2 TRBV27 TGTGCCAGCAGTTTGTTTGGCGGAACGAACACCGGGGAGCTGTTTTTT CASSLFGGTNTGELFF
TRBD2 NA 14 TRBJ2-1 TRBV29-1 TGCAGCGCCCCGAGCGGGGCCTCCTACAATGAGCAGTTCTTC CSAPSGASYNEQFF
NA NA 13 TRBJ2-1 TRBV5-1 TGCGCCAGCAGCTCGAGCTCCTACAATGAGCAGTTCTTC CASSSSSYNEQFF
NA few 14 TRBJ1-4 TRBV25-1 TGTGCCAGCGCCGCGGCGGGTTCTAATGAAAAACTGTTTTTT CASAAAGSNEKLFF
NA NA 15 TRBJ2-3 TRBV7-8 TGTGCCAGCAGCTTTAGGAGGGTTAGCACAGATACGCAGTATTTT CASSFRRVSTDTQYF
NA few 15 TRBJ1-5 TRBV7-2 TGTGCCAGCAGCTTCACGGGGGGAGCAGGGCAGCCCCAGCATTTT CASSFTGGAGQPQHF
NA NA 10 TRBJ2-1 TRBV29-1 TGCAGCGGCGACAGAGATGAGCAGTTCTTC CSGDRDEQFF
NA NA 15 TRBJ1-6 TRBV7-9 TGTGCCAGCAGCTCCAGATTAGGGGCGAATTCACCCCTCCACTTT CASSSRLGANSPLHF
NA NA 15 TRBJ1-2 TRBV6-6 TGTGCCAGCAGTTACTCCACAGGGCCTAACTATGGCTACACCTTC CASSYSTGPNYGYTF
TRBD1 NA 14 TRBJ2-1 TRBV5-1 TGCGCCAGCAGCTTGACAGGGGTATTAAATGAGCAGTTCTTC CASSLTGVLNEQFF
NA NA 13 TRBJ1-2 TRBV30 TGTGCCCTGGAACCCGCAGGGATTCATGGCTACACCTTC CALEPAGIHGYTF
TRBD1 few 14 TRBJ1-1 TRBV10-3 TGTGCCATCAGGGGACAGGTTATGAACACTGAAGCTTTCTTT CAIRGQVMNTEAFF
NA NA 12 TRBJ1-1 TRBV7-9 TGTGCCAGCAGCTCCCAGATACCTGAAGCTTTCTTT CASSSQIPEAFF
TRBD1 NA 14 TRBJ1-3 TRBV5-1 TGCGCCAGCAGCTTGGTGGGACAGAGAAACACCATATATTTT CASSLVGQRNTIYF
TRBD2 few 16 TRBJ2-1 TRBV19 TGTGCCAGTAGTATATCCCTAGCGGGAGTTAAAAATGAGCAGTTCTTC CASSISLAGVKNEQFF
TRBD1 NA 14 TRBJ1-2 TRBV14 TGTGCCAGCAGCCAAGGGGGACAGCTCTATGGCTACACCTTC CASSQGGQLYGYTF
TRBD1 few 15 TRBJ2-7 TRBV13 TGTGCCAGCAGCTCAGTCCGGGACAGGGGTTTCGGGCAGTACTTC CASSSVRDRGFGQYF
NA few 15 TRBJ2-7 TRBV7-2 TGTGCCAGCAGCTTAGGCGGGTTACTATCCTACGAGCAGTACTTC CASSLGGLLSYEQYF
TRBD2 NA 16 TRBJ2-1 TRBV7-3 TGTGCCAGCAGTTACTCCGGACTAGCGGGAGTGGGTGAGCAGTTCTTC CASSYSGLAGVGEQFF
TRBD1 NA 13 TRBJ1-2 TRBV6-6 TGTGCCAGCAGCCGCGATGGTGAGGGGGCTGGAGGCTTC CASSRDGEGAGGF
NA NA 14 TRBJ1-5 TRBV28 TGTGCCAGCAGATTAGGACCGCGGGGTCAGCCCCAGCATTTT CASRLGPRGQPQHF
TRBD1 NA 13 TRBJ2-7 TRBV28 TGTGCCAGCACAGGGGGCGTTGGGTACGAGCAGTACTTC CASTGGVGYEQYF
NA NA 13 TRBJ1-2 TRBV6-1 TGTGCCAGCAGTTTGACCACCCAGGGTGGCTACACCTTC CASSLTTQGGYTF
NA NA 14 TRBJ1-1 TRBV5-6 TGTGCCAGCAGCTGGGGGGGGTTTGGGAGTGAAGCTTTCTTT CASSWGGFGSEAFF
TRBD1 few 12 TRBJ1-2 TRBV30 TGTGCCTGGTCCAGGGGGCACTATGGCTACACCTTC CAWSRGHYGYTF
NA NA 15 TRBJ2-7 TRBV30 TGTGCCTGGAGTGTACCCCCGGGAGTCCTCTACGAGCAGTACTTC CAWSVPPGVLYEQYF
TRBD2 few 17 TRBJ2-3 TRBV4-2 TGTGCCAGCAGCCAAGGACGGACTAGCTCACACACAGATACGCAGTATTTT CASSQGRTSSHTDTQYF
NA few 15 TRBJ2-3 TRBV7-2 TGTGCCAGCAGCCCCCAATCTGGCGAGGCAGATACGCAGTATTTT CASSPQSGEADTQYF
NA NA 10 TRBJ2-3 TRBV2 TGTGCTTCAATGCGTGATACGCAGTATTTT CASMRDTQYF
TRBD2 NA 17 TRBJ2-1 TRBV7-9 TGTGCCAGCAGCTTAATGGGGGACTACAGCTCCTACAATGAGCAGTTCTTC CASSLMGDYSSYNEQFF
NA NA 15 TRBJ1-4 TRBV6-1 TGTGCCAGCAGTGGACCAGGCCGGATAAGGGAAAAACTGTTTTTT CASSGPGRIREKLFF
NA few 15 TRBJ1-1 TRBV7-9 TGTGCCAGCACCCCTGGCAGCGCAGATAACACTGAAGCTTTCTTT CASTPGSADNTEAFF
TRBD1 NA 14 TRBJ2-5 TRBV5-1 TGCGCCAGCAGCCCGGGACAGGGGCTTGAGACCCAGTACTTC CASSPGQGLETQYF
TRBD1 NA 15 TRBJ2-1 TRBV7-6 TGTGCCAGCAGCTTCCGGGACAGGGGGAACAATGAGCAGTTCTTC CASSFRDRGNNEQFF
TRBD1 once 16 TRBJ2-7 TRBV5-4 TGTGCCAGCAGCTTGGGGACAGGGGGCATTATACACGAGCAGTACTTC CASSLGTGGIIHEQYF
TRBD2 NA 14 TRBJ2-5 TRBV5-1 TGCGCCAGCAGTTCAGCGGGGGGGTATGAGACCCAGTACTTC CASSSAGGYETQYF
NA NA 12 TRBJ2-1 TRBV7-8 TGTGCCAGCAGTCGGGTCTTCCATGAGCAGTTCTTC CASSRVFHEQFF
TRBD1 NA 16 TRBJ1-4 TRBV5-1 TGCGCCAGCAGCCTAACATGGGACAGGGATAATGAAAAACTGTTTTTT CASSLTWDRDNEKLFF
NA NA 15 TRBJ2-1 TRBV4-3 TGCGCCAGCAGCCAATCGGGACTGCCACACAATGAGCAGTTCTTC CASSQSGLPHNEQFF
TRBD2 few 15 TRBJ2-1 TRBV5-1 TGCGCCAGCAGCTTGTACGGGGGGGCGGGAAATGAGCAGTTCTTC CASSLYGGAGNEQFF
TRBD1 NA 14 TRBJ1-1 TRBV4-1 TGCGCCAGCAGCCAGGGACAGCGGAACACTGAAGCTTTCTTT CASSQGQRNTEAFF